This TCR beta chain is drawn from a study of T cell responses to AZD1222 COVID-19 vaccine. Overall study results and limits: Possibly, clonal diversity was underestimated; donors were largely white British and included more females.

TCRdb's copy holds only in-frame clones and misses some; the assay was immunoSEQ multiplex PCR. The table lists about 160,000 clones, about 90% of them singletons. Points on this clone: The antigen is not known.

Sequenced material: peripheral blood, taken on day 0 of AZD1222 vaccination. The source of this sequence is an adult in good health.

The CDR3 sequence: CASSKPGQGNPEAFF. The CDR3 coding sequence is TGTGCCAGCAGTAAACCGGGACAGGGAAACCCTGAAGCTTTCTTT. The gene calls are TRBV6-6 and TRBJ1-1, with TRBD1 matching over 9 bases. Germline CDR1 reads MNHNY; CDR2 reads SVGAGI (reference sequence). The CDR3 totals 15 residues. J lost 6 bases, V lost 5 bases, and 10 bases had no gene match.